The text below deals with one T cell receptor beta chain. It has no known antigen specificity. No clone much larger than this one lies a single base away; base qualities are absent. Genomic DNA was extracted from sorted cells for sequencing of the TCRbeta CDR3 region. TCRbeta CDR3 regions were sequenced using the immunoSEQ Assay. TCRdb holds this immuneACCESS table with in-frame rearrangements only. Some clones are missing; in checked studies, unresolved V genes explain under half, and the rest has no known cause. Here the sample has 60,000 or so clones; 75% to 90% occur a single time. Clones ranked in the top ten supply approximately 3% of the sample. The trial excluded patients who had a history of autoimmune disease or were on systemic immunosuppression. Peripheral blood for TCR sequencing was collected from all dose cohorts at baseline, on cycle 4 day 1, and on cycle 7 day 1. Samples came from an open-label, multicenter, first-in-human phase I dose-escalation trial of ivuxolimab. Adults with locally advanced or metastatic melanoma, renal cell carcinoma, hepatocellular carcinoma or head and neck squamous cell carcinoma were enrolled in the trial. Before TCR sequencing, CD4+ T cells and CD8+ T cells were sorted from peripheral blood as separate populations.

These data belong to a study of OX40 agonist ivuxolimab in advanced cancers. With regard to the full study: Ivuxolimab was a fully human IgG2 agonistic monoclonal antibody targeting the costimulatory receptor OX40 (CD134). Intravenous ivuxolimab was administered to patients every 2 weeks at six dose levels: 0.01, 0.1, 0.3, 1.5, 3 and 10 mg/kg. Of the roughly 51 dose-escalation patients, hepatocellular carcinoma was present in roughly 19, melanoma in some 15, renal cell carcinoma in 9 and head and neck cancer in 9. The dose-escalation cohort was 82.7% male with a mean age of about 54 years, ranging from roughly 20 to 80. Prior anti-PD-1, anti-PD-L1 or anti-CTLA-4 therapy was permitted, and checkpoint inhibitors had been received by about 44% of dose-escalation patients. Partial responses occurred in three dose-escalation patients, of whom one had hepatocellular carcinoma and two had cutaneous melanoma. Peripheral TCRbeta sequencing was intended to test whether TCR sequence diversity was altered and clonal T-cell expansion was caused by ivuxolimab. The monotherapy dose-escalation portion (N of about 47 patients) of the phase I ivuxolimab trial is reported in the paper. Beyond this particular receptor, the publication reports: Antigen specificity was not determined for the clonally expanded peripheral T cells. At doses from 0.1 to 3.0 mg/kg, clonal expansion was seen in both CD4+ and CD8+ blood T cells between baseline and week 6. On average, CD8+ T cells showed more expanded clones than CD4+ T cells after ivuxolimab. Low levels of normalized T-cell clonal expansion were also seen in some patients who did not respond. In the 0.1-3.0 mg/kg groups, partial responders had among the lowest normalized peripheral clonal expansion, particularly in CD8+ T cells.

CDR1 SGHVS and CDR2 FNYEAQ were looked up in the germline V gene. The CDR3 holds 15 amino acids from the cysteine to the phenylalanine. The kept DNA is CDR3 alone, 45 bases in frame from the first base. V trim: 7 bases; J trim: 3 bases; unmatched bases: 9. This sequence uses TRBV7-6 and TRBJ2-1, and 7 junction bases match TRBD2. This sample comprised CD4+ or CD8+ T cells sorted from blood, obtained in a trial of the OX40 agonist ivuxolimab. This receptor was identified in an adult with an advanced solid tumor such as melanoma, head and neck, liver or kidney cancer. The DNA sequence reads TGTGCCAGCAACCTACTGGGGGGGGTCTACAATGAGCAGTTCTTC. This sequence encodes CASNLLGGVYNEQFF.